These 30 T cell receptor beta chains were sequenced from one sample in a study of monozygotic twins with inflammatory bowel disease. TCRdb reprocessed the 5' RACE reads and reports one entry per CDR3 protein, with no DNA. This repertoire includes approximately 330,000 distinct CDR3 sequences. Source material: blood. The receptors shown here come from a human donor with ulcerative colitis or Crohn's disease, or a healthy co-twin of an affected twin (not recorded which).

The CDR3 sequence is CASSIQGSGETQYF. The rearrangement uses TRBV19 and TRBJ2-5; with no DNA, the TCRdb D assignment of TRBD1 cannot be verified. Germline lookup yields CDR1 LNHDA and CDR2 SQIVND (reference sequence). The CDR3 has 14 amino acids.

This chain connects TRBV29-1 to TRBJ2-1; the TCRdb call, TRBD2, lacks DNA for checking. The CDR3 is made up of 13 amino acids. Germline V gives CDR1 SQVTM, CDR2 ANQGSEA. CDR3 loop: CSGGGGPYNEQFF.

The chain employs TRBV29-1 and TRBJ2-4; the D call of TRBD2 rests on TCRdb alone, since no DNA is present to check it. Per germline, CDR1 SQVTM and CDR2 ANQGSEA. This CDR3 has 13 residues. Here the CDR3 reads CSVGDGSYDIQYF.

CDR3 sequence: CSARVISTYSNQPQHF. The V and J genes are TRBV20-1 and TRBJ1-5. From germline, CDR1 is DFQATT and CDR2 SNEGSKA (reference sequence). This CDR3 has 16 residues.

Here the CDR3 reads CASSQAPGGHEQYF. The gene calls are TRBV4-1 and TRBJ2-7; TCRdb reports TRBD2, a call that lacks DNA to check it against. The length of the CDR3 is 14 residues. The V gene's germline CDR1 is MGHRA and CDR2 YSYEKL.

The CDR3 loop is CASSTGQGLDEQYF. The J gene is TRBJ2-7, the V gene TRBV5-1; checking the TCRdb D call of TRBD1 is not possible without DNA. Per germline, CDR1 SGHRS and CDR2 YFSETQ. The CDR3 length is 14 residues.

V gene TRBV12-3 or TRBV12-4 combines with J gene TRBJ2-1. The CDR3 totals 14 residues. CDR3 residues: CASSHTTKRDEQFF.

This chain connects TRBV7-8 to TRBJ2-7; without DNA, the TCRdb call of TRBD1 cannot be checked. The CDR3 totals 15 residues. Germline CDR1 reads SGHVS; CDR2 reads FQNEAQ. This CDR3 reads CASSLPGTVQREQYF.

The J gene is TRBJ2-1, the V gene TRBV6-2 or TRBV6-3. The CDR3 has 14 residues. Germline V gene sequence: CDR1 MNHEY, CDR2 SVGEGT. CDR3 protein: CASSYYSSYNEQFF.

The gene calls are TRBV12-3 or TRBV12-4 and TRBJ1-4; the TCRdb D gene call, TRBD1, has no DNA to confirm it. The CDR3 contains 14 residues. The CDR3 here is CASLTGTVLGKLFF.

The gene calls are TRBV3-1 and TRBJ2-5. Germline-derived CDR1 and CDR2 are LGHDT and YNNKEL (reference sequence). The CDR3 totals 13 residues. The CDR3 spells CASSQASSETQYF.

This chain links TRBV19 with TRBJ2-1; the TCRdb D gene call, TRBD1, has no DNA to confirm it. Germline CDR1 and CDR2: LNHDA and SQIVND (reference sequence). The CDR3 has 14 amino acids. This chain's CDR3 is CASSIQGWTNEQFF.

The chain has TRBV3-1 and TRBJ2-5; without DNA, the TCRdb call of TRBD1 cannot be checked. The CDR3 runs to 15 residues. Germline loops: CDR1 LGHDT, CDR2 YNNKEL (reference sequence). CDR3 in amino acids: CASSQGTGDTETQYF.

This rearrangement joins TRBV30 to TRBJ1-2. The germline V gene encodes CDR1 GTSNPN and CDR2 SVGIG (reference sequence). This CDR3 comprises 12 residues. The CDR3: CAWSLSMGSYTF. Together with reference TRBV30 and TRBJ1-2, the CDR3 gives the full variable domain: SQTIHQWPATLVQPVGSPLSLECTVEGTSNPNLYWYRQAAGRGLQLLFYSVGIGQISSEVPQNLSASRPQDRQFILSSKKLLLSDSGFYLCAWSLSMGSYTFGSGTRLTVV.

The chain links TRBV7-9 to TRBJ1-1; TCRdb's D call, TRBD1, is unchecked because there is no DNA. Germline-derived CDR1 and CDR2 are SEHNR and FQNEAQ (reference sequence). This CDR3 is built from 17 residues. The CDR3 here is CASSGGRGQSINTEAFF.

This chain connects TRBV6-1 to TRBJ2-3; absent DNA, TCRdb's TRBD2 call cannot be checked. From germline, CDR1 is MNHNS and CDR2 SASEGT. CDR3 size: 16 residues. The CDR3 protein is CASRDVAGASTDTQYF.

The rearrangement joins TRBV20-1 to TRBJ2-7; TCRdb designates TRBD2, a call that cannot be tested without DNA. Germline V gene data show CDR1 as DFQATT and CDR2 as SNEGSKA (reference sequence). The CDR3 loop spans 15 amino acids. CDR3 sequence: CSARPGELAGIEQYF.

The J gene is TRBJ2-3, the V gene TRBV27. CDR1 is MNHEY, CDR2 SMNVEV, per germline (reference sequence). The CDR3 runs 15 residues. The CDR3 protein is CASSVGSYYTDTQYF.

The chain employs TRBV28 and TRBJ2-1. This CDR3 region has 16 residues. Per the germline V gene, CDR1 is MDHEN and CDR2 is SYDVKM. CDR3 protein: CASGNLDASSYNEQFF.

V gene TRBV28 combines with J gene TRBJ2-3; checking the TCRdb D call of TRBD2 is not possible without DNA. In germline, CDR1 is MDHEN, CDR2 SYDVKM. The CDR3 extends over 16 amino acids. The CDR3 sequence is CASSLWLAGTGDTQYF. Together with reference TRBV28 and TRBJ2-3, the CDR3 gives the full variable domain: DVKVTQSSRYLVKRTGEKVFLECVQDMDHENMFWYRQDPGLGLRLIYFSYDVKMKEKGDIPEGYSVSREKKERFSLILESASTNQTSMYLCASSLWLAGTGDTQYFGPGTRLTVL.

The J gene is TRBJ2-5, the V gene TRBV7-2. Per germline, CDR1 SGHTA and CDR2 FQGNSA. The CDR3 totals 14 residues. The CDR3 loop reads CASSLGRYQETQYF.

This chain joins TRBV12-3 or TRBV12-4 and TRBJ1-3. The CDR3 length is 16 residues. CDR3 sequence: CASSFRFALSGNTIYF.

V and J are TRBV5-1 and TRBJ2-5; TCRdb's D call, TRBD1, is unchecked because there is no DNA. This CDR3 contains 15 residues. Germline V gene lookup returns CDR1 SGHRS and CDR2 YFSETQ. The chain's CDR3 is CASSWTGTAKETQYF.

This chain connects TRBV29-1 to TRBJ2-6; without DNA, the TCRdb call of TRBD1 cannot be checked. Germline lookup yields CDR1 SQVTM and CDR2 ANQGSEA. CDR3 length equals 18 residues. CDR3 region: CSVEESAGGAAGANVLTF.

V and J are TRBV20-1 and TRBJ2-7; with no DNA, the TCRdb D assignment of TRBD2 cannot be verified. Germline loops: CDR1 DFQATT, CDR2 SNEGSKA (reference sequence). This CDR3 is built from 13 residues. The CDR3 sequence: CSAKGLADYEQYF.

This CDR3 is CASSLTRTTSYEQYF. J is TRBJ2-7 and V is TRBV27. The germline CDR1 and CDR2 sequences are MNHEY and SMNVEV (reference sequence). There are 15 residues in the CDR3.

This chain connects TRBV20-1 to TRBJ2-7; the TCRdb call, TRBD1, lacks DNA for checking. This CDR3 has 14 amino acids. Germline CDR1 is DFQATT and CDR2 is SNEGSKA (reference sequence). The CDR3: CSANWARLNYEQYF.

The rearrangement joins TRBV5-4 to TRBJ2-1; lacking DNA, the TRBD1 call made by TCRdb goes unchecked. The germline CDR1 and CDR2 sequences are SGHNT and YYREEE (reference sequence). The length of the CDR3 is 13 residues. CDR3 in amino acids: CASSSPRGSEQFF.

The chain couples TRBV5-1 to TRBJ1-5; without DNA, the TCRdb call of TRBD1 cannot be checked. The CDR3 consists of 16 residues. Germline-derived CDR1 and CDR2 are SGHRS and YFSETQ. The CDR3 sequence: CASSLDAGEGNQPQHF.

The chain employs TRBV28 and TRBJ2-1. The germline V gene encodes CDR1 MDHEN and CDR2 SYDVKM. The CDR3 contains 11 residues. The CDR3 loop is CASSISNEQFF.